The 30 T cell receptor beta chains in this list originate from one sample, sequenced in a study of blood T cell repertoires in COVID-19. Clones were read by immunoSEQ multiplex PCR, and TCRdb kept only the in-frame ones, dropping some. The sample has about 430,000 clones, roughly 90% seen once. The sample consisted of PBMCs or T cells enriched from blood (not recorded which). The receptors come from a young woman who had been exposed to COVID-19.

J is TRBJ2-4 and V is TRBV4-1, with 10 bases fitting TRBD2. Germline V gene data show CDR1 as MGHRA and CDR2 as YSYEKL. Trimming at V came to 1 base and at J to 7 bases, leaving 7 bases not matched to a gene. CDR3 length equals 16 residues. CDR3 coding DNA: TGCGCCAGCAGCCAAGCCCCTAGCGGGAGCTCTAACATTCAGTACTTC. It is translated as CASSQAPSGSSNIQYF.

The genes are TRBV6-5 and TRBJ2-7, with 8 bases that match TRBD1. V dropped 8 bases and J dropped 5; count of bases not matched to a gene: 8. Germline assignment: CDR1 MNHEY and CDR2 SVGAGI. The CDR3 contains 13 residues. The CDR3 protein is CASLRQGNNEQYF. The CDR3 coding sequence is TGTGCCAGCCTCAGACAGGGGAACAACGAGCAGTACTTC.

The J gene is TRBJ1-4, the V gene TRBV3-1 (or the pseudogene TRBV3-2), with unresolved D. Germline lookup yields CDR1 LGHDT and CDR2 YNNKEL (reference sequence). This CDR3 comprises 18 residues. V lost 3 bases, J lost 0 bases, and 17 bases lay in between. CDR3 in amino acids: CASSQAFKHDATNEKLFF. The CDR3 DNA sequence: TGTGCCAGCAGCCAGGCCTTCAAACACGATGCAACTAATGAAAAACTGTTTTTT.

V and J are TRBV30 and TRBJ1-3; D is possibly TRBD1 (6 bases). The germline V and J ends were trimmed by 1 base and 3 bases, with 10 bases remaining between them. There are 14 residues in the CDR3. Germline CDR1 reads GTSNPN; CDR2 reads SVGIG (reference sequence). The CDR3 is CAWSAGGGGNTIYF. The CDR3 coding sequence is TGTGCCTGGAGTGCGGGGGGCGGTGGAAACACCATATATTTT.

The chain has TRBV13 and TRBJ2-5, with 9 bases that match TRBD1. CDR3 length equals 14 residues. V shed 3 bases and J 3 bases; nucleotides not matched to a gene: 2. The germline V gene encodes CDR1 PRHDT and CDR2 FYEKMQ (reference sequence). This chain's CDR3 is CASSLGQGKETQYF. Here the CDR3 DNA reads TGTGCCAGCAGCTTGGGACAGGGTAAAGAGACCCAGTACTTC.

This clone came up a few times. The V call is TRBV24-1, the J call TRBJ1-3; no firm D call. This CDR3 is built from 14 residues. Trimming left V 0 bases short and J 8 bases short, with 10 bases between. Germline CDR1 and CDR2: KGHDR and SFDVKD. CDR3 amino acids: CATSDLSPADTIYF. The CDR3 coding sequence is TGTGCCACCAGTGATTTGAGTCCGGCGGACACCATATATTTT.

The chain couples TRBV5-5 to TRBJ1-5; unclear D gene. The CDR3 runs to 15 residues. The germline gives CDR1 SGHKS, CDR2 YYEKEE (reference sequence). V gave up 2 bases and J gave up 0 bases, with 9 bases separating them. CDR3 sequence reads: CASSFSENSNQPQHF. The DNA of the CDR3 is TGTGCCAGCAGCTTCTCAGAAAATAGCAATCAGCCCCAGCATTTT.

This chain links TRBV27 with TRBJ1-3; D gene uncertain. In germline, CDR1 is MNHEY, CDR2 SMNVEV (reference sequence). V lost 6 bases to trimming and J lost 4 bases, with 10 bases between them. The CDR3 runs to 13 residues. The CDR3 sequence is CASRSYQGNTIYF. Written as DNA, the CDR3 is TGTGCCAGCAGGTCATATCAGGGAAACACCATATATTTT.

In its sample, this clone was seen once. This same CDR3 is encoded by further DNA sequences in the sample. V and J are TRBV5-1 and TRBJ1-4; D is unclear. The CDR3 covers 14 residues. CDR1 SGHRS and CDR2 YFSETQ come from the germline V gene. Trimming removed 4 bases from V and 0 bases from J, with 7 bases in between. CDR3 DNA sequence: TGCGCCAGCAGCCGAACGGCAACTAATGAAAAACTGTTTTTT. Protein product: CASSRTATNEKLFF.

CDR3 protein: CASSLAAGGNLWETQYF. In DNA form, the CDR3 reads TGTGCCAGCAGCTTAGCGGCGGGAGGGAACCTTTGGGAGACCCAGTACTTC. V and J are TRBV7-2 and TRBJ2-5; 9 bases map to TRBD2. V lost 0 bases to trimming and J lost 5 bases; unmatched junction nucleotides: 10. This CDR3 spans 17 amino acids. CDR1 is SGHTA and CDR2 is FQGNSA in the germline V gene.

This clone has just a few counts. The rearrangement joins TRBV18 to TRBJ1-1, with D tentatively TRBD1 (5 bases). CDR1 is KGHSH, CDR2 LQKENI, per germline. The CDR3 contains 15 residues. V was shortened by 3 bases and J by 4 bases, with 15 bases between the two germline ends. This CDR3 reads CASSPSQTDITEAFF. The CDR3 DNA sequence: TGTGCCAGCTCACCCTCTCAGACAGACATCACTGAAGCTTTCTTT. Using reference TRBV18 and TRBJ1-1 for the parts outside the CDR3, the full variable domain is NAGVMQNPRHLVRRRGQEARLRCSPMKGHSHVYWYRQLPEEGLKFMVYLQKENIIDESGMPKERFSAEFPKEGPSILRIQQVVRGDSAAYFCASSPSQTDITEAFFGQGTRLTVV.

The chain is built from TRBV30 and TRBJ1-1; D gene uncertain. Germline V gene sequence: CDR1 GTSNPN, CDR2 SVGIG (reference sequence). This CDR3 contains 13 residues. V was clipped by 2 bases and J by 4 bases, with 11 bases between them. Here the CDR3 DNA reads TGTGCCTGGAGTTCAGGCATTGTCACTGAAGCTTTCTTT. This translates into CAWSSGIVTEAFF. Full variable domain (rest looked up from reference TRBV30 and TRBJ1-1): SQTIHQWPATLVQPVGSPLSLECTVEGTSNPNLYWYRQAAGRGLQLLFYSVGIGQISSEVPQNLSASRPQDRQFILSSKKLLLSDSGFYLCAWSSGIVTEAFFGQGTRLTVV.

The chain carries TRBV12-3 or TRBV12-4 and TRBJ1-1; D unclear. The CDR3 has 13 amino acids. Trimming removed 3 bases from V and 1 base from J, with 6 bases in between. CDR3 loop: CASSFNSNTEAFF. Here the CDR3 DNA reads TGTGCCAGCAGTTTTAACTCGAACACTGAAGCTTTCTTT.

The CDR3 DNA reads TGTGCCAGCATTGGCTTTACTGAAGCTTTCTTT. It is translated as CASIGFTEAFF. The V and J genes are TRBV28 and TRBJ1-1, with D unclear. Trimming cost V 7 bases and J 5 bases, with 8 bases left between them. The CDR3 runs to 11 residues. The germline CDR1 and CDR2 sequences are MDHEN and SYDVKM.

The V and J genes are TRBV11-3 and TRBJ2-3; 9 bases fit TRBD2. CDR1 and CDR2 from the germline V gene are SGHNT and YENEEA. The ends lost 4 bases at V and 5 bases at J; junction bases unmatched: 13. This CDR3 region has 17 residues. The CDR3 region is CASSSGSGGGAEDTQYF. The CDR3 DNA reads TGTGCCAGCAGCTCTGGGTCTGGCGGGGGGGCCGAAGATACGCAGTATTTT. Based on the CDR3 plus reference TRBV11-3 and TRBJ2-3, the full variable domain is EAGVVQSPRYKIIEKKQPVAFWCNPISGHNTLYWYLQNLGQGPELLIRYENEEAVDDSQLPKDRFSAERLKGVDSTLKIQPAELGDSAVYLCASSSGSGGGAEDTQYFGPGTRLTVL.

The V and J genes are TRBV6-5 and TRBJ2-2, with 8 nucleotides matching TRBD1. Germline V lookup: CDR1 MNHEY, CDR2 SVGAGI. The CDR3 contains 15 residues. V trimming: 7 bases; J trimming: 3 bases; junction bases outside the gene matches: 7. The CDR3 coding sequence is TGTGCCAGCAAGATCGGACAGGGCGACACCGGGGAGCTGTTTTTT. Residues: CASKIGQGDTGELFF.

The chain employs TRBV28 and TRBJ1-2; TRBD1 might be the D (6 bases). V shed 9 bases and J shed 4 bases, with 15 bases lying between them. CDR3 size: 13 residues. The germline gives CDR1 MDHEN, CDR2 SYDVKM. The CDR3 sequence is CASGTPGAYGYTF. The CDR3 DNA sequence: TGTGCCAGTGGGACCCCAGGGGCCTATGGCTACACCTTC.

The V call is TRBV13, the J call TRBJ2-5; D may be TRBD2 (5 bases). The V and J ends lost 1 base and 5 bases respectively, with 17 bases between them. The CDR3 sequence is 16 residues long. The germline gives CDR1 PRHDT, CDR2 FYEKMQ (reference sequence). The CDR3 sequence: CASSLAYSGSGETQYF. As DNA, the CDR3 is TGTGCCAGCAGCTTAGCCTACTCCGGTTCGGGGGAGACCCAGTACTTC.

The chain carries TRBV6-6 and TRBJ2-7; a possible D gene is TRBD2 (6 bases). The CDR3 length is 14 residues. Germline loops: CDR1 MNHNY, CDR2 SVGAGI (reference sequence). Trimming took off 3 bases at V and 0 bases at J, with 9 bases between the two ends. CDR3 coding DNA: TGTGCCAGCAGTTATCGGGACTCCTCCTACGAGCAGTACTTC. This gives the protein CASSYRDSSYEQYF.

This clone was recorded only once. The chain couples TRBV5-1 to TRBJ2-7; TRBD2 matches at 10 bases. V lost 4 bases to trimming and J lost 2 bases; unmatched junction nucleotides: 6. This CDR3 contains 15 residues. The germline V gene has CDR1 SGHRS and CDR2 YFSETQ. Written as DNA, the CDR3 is TGCGCCAGCAGCCCGGGACTAGCGCAGACCTACGAGCAGTACTTC. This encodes CASSPGLAQTYEQYF.

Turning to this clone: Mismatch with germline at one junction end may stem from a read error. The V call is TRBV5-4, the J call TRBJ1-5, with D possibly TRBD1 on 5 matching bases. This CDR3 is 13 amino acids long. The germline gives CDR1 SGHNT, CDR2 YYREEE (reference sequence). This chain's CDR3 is CASSVDSNEPQHF. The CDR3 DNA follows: TGTGCCAGCAGCGTTGACAGCAATGAGCCCCAGCATTTT.

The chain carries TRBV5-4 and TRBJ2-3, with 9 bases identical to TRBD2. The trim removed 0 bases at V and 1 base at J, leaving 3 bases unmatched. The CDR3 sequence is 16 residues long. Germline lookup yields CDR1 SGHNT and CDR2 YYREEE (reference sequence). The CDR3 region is CASSLGLAGRTDTQYF. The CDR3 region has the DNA TGTGCCAGCAGCTTGGGGCTAGCGGGGCGCACAGATACGCAGTATTTT. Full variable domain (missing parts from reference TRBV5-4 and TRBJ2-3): ETGVTQSPTHLIKTRGQQVTLRCSSQSGHNTVSWYQQALGQGPQFIFQYYREEENGRGNFPPRFSGLQFPNYSSELNVNALELDDSALYLCASSLGLAGRTDTQYFGPGTRLTVL.

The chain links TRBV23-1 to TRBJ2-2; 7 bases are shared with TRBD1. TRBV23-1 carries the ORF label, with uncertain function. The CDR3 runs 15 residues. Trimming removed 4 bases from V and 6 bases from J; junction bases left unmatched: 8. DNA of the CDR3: TGCGCCAGCAGTCCACACAGGGGTAGGCCCGGGGAGCTGTTTTTT. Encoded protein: CASSPHRGRPGELFF.

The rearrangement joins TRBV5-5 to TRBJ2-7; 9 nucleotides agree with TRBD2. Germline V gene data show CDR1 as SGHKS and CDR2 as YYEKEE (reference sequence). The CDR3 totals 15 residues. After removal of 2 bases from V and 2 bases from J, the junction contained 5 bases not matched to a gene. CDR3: CASSFSGRGAYEQYF. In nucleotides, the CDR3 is TGTGCCAGCAGCTTTAGCGGGAGAGGGGCCTACGAGCAGTACTTC. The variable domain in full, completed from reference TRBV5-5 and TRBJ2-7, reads DAGVTQSPTHLIKTRGQQVTLRCSPISGHKSVSWYQQVLGQGPQFIFQYYEKEERGRGNFPDRFSARQFPNYSSELNVNALLLGDSALYLCASSFSGRGAYEQYFGPGTRLTVT.

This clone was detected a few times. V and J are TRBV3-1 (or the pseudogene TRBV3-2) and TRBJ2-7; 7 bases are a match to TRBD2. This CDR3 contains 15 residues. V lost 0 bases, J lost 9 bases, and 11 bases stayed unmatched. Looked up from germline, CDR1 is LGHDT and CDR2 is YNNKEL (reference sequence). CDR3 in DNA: TGTGCCAGCAGCCAAGATCTGACTAGCAGCTTGCGGCAGTACTTC. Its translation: CASSQDLTSSLRQYF.

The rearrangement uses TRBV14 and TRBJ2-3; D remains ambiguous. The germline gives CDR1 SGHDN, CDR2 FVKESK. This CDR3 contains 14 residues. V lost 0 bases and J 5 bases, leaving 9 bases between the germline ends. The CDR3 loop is CASSQDRAVDTQYF. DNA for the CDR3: TGTGCCAGCAGCCAAGATCGTGCAGTAGATACGCAGTATTTT.

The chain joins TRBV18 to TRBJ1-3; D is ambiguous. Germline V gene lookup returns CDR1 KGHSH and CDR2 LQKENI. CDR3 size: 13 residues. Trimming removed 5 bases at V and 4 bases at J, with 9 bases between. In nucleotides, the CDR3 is TGTGCCAGCTCATCAGACACCGGAAACACCATATATTTT. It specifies CASSSDTGNTIYF.

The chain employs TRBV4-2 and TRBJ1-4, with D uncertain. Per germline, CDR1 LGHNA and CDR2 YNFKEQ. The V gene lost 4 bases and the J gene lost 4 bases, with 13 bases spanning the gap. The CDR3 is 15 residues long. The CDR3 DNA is TGTGCCAGCAGCCCCCGGGATGGTGATAATGAAAAACTGTTTTTT. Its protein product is CASSPRDGDNEKLFF.

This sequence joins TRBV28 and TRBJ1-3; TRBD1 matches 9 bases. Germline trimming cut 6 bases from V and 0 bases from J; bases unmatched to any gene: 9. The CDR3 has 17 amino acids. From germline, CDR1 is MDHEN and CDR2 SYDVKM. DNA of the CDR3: TGTGCCAGCAGCTTTTGGACAGGGGACTCCTCTGGAAACACCATATATTTT. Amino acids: CASSFWTGDSSGNTIYF. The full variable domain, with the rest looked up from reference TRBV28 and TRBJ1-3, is DVKVTQSSRYLVKRTGEKVFLECVQDMDHENMFWYRQDPGLGLRLIYFSYDVKMKEKGDIPEGYSVSREKKERFSLILESASTNQTSMYLCASSFWTGDSSGNTIYFGEGSWLTVV.

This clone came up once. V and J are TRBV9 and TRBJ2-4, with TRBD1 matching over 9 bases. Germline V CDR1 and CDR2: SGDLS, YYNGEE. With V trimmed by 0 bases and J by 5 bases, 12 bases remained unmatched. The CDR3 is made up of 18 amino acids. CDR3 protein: CASSVGPLTGGAENIQYF. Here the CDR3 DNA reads TGTGCCAGCAGCGTAGGACCCCTAACAGGGGGCGCTGAAAACATTCAGTACTTC. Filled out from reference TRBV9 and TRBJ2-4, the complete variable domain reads DSGVTQTPKHLITATGQRVTLRCSPRSGDLSVYWYQQSLDQGLQFLIQYYNGEERAKGNILERFSAQQFPDLHSELNLSSLELGDSALYFCASSVGPLTGGAENIQYFGAGTRLSVL.